This passage covers 8 T cell receptor beta chains from one sample sequenced in a study of T-cell memory formation after mild COVID-19. TCRdb re-called the 5' RACE reads through MiXCR, storing one row per CDR3 protein. The sample lists approximately 570,000 distinct CDR3 sequences, 15% to 20% occurring once. Sequencing was carried out using PBMCs or a T cell subset sorted from them (not recorded which). The receptors stem from an adult woman who had mild COVID-19 (a few samples of this study predate the infection). Cell type and time point are not known.

This clonotype was detected ten times or more. The chain is built from TRBV3-1 and TRBJ2-7; D is possibly TRBD2 (5 bases). The CDR3 loop spans 13 amino acids. Per germline, CDR1 LGHDT and CDR2 YNNKEL (reference sequence). Trimming removed 1 base at V and 6 bases at J, with 10 bases between. The CDR3 DNA sequence: TGTGCCAGCAGCCAAGCGGGGTTAAGCGAGCAGTACTTC. It yields the protein CASSQAGLSEQYF.

V gene TRBV19 combines with J gene TRBJ2-7; D call uncertain. The CDR3 extends over 14 amino acids. Germline V gene data show CDR1 as LNHDA and CDR2 as SQIVND (reference sequence). The V and J ends lost 9 bases and 0 bases respectively, with 15 bases between them. CDR3 region: CASRGPLSSYEQYF. In DNA form, the CDR3 reads TGTGCCAGCAGAGGACCATTATCCTCCTACGAGCAGTACTTC.

This clonotype was recorded a few times. The chain employs TRBV7-8 and TRBJ1-1; the match to TRBD1 covers 11 bases. The V segment lost 5 bases and the J segment 3 bases; nucleotides outside the gene matches: 5. Germline values: CDR1 SGHVS, CDR2 FQNEAQ. The CDR3 consists of 15 residues. CDR3 in DNA: TGTGCCAGCAGCCCACGGACAGGGGGCCACACTGAAGCTTTCTTT. Translating it yields CASSPRTGGHTEAFF.

This clonotype came up a few times. V is TRBV13 and J is TRBJ2-7; 8 bases agree with TRBD1. The CDR3 contains 16 residues. V was pared by 5 bases and J by 3 bases, with 12 bases of the junction left unmatched. In germline, CDR1 is PRHDT, CDR2 FYEKMQ (reference sequence). CDR3 loop: CASSQPGGAGNYEQYF. The DNA of the CDR3 is TGTGCCAGCAGCCAGCCAGGGGGCGCGGGGAACTACGAGCAGTACTTC.

This clonotype was seen more than once but under ten times. The chain uses TRBV3-1 and TRBJ1-1, with 7 bases aligning to TRBD1. The CDR3 runs to 13 residues. J lost 6 bases, V lost 4 bases, and 5 bases had no gene match. The V gene's germline CDR1 is LGHDT and CDR2 YNNKEL (reference sequence). DNA of the CDR3: TGTGCCAGCAGCCTTGACAGGGCTGCTGAAGCTTTCTTT. Protein: CASSLDRAAEAFF.

This clonotype was recorded at least ten times. The J gene is TRBJ2-1, the V gene TRBV29-1, with 10 positions matching TRBD2. V was clipped by 2 bases and J by 7 bases; unmatched bases: 11. Per germline, CDR1 SQVTM and CDR2 ANQGSEA. The CDR3 runs 16 residues. The CDR3 DNA reads as TGCAGCGTTGAATTGACTAGCGGGTTTTCCGGGAATGAGCAGTTCTTC. Protein sequence: CSVELTSGFSGNEQFF.

The chain has TRBV12-3 or TRBV12-4 and TRBJ2-2, with 9 positions matching TRBD2. The ends lost 5 bases at V and 7 bases at J; junction bases unmatched: 11. CDR3 size: 16 residues. The CDR3 nucleotides read TGTGCCAGCAGTCCCCGACTAGCGGTTGGGGGCGGGGAGCTGTTTTTT. Translating gives CASSPRLAVGGGELFF.

This clonotype was recorded a few times. The chain links TRBV12-3 or TRBV12-4 to TRBJ2-1; D is possibly TRBD1 or TRBD2 (6 bases each). CDR3 length: 14 residues. Trimming left V 5 bases short and J 9 bases short, with 17 bases between. This CDR3 is CASSPGLGGAEQFF. The CDR3 bases are TGTGCCAGCAGTCCCGGGCTCGGGGGCGCTGAGCAGTTCTTC.